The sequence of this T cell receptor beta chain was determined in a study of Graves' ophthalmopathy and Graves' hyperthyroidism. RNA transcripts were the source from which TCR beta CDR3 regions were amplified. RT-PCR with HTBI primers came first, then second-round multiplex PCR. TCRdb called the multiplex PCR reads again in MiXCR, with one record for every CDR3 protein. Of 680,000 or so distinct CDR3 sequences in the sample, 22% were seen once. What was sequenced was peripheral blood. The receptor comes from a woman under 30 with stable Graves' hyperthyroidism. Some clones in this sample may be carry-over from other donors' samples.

CDR3 residues: CASSRPAGGGETQYF. CDR3 sequence (DNA): TGTGCCAGCAGCCGTCCCGCGGGGGGCGGGGAGACCCAGTACTTC. The chain couples TRBV6-4 to TRBJ2-5, with 8 bases matching TRBD2. Trimming removed 6 bases from V and 5 bases from J; junction bases left unmatched: 11. The germline V gene encodes CDR1 MRHNA and CDR2 SNTAGT. The CDR3 has 15 residues.